Reported below is one T cell receptor (beta chain). Its target antigen remains unknown. No clone much larger than this one lies a single base away; base qualities are absent. The entry originates in a study of shared clonotypes between healthy human individuals (dated by TCRdb to the early 2020s). A note on the overall study: Three men and two women, aged 18 to 49 years, made up the cohort. Per donor, leukapheresis produced somewhere between about 0.8 and 9.5 billion PBMCs. For each donor, CD4 naive and CD4 memory were each given three plates, CD8 naive was given two plates, and CD8 memory was given one plate. To increase sequencing depth and limit assay-specific biases, different laboratories used diverse techniques to prepare libraries and sequence TCR repertoires. To estimate repertoire size and how much clonotypes are shared between individuals, the study performed deep sequencing of blood TCR repertoires from roughly five healthy adults.

TCR CDR3 regions were amplified from genomic DNA by multiplex PCR using the deep immunoSEQ assay. Extracted genomic DNA from each cell subset was distributed evenly across all wells of several immunoSEQ 96-well plates, and each plate was treated as a replicate. For sorted subsets, each replicate PCR was loaded with approximately 200 ng genomic DNA, equivalent to 25,000 to 35,000 T cell genomes. Purified libraries were measured with a Qubit 3.0 fluorometer, size-checked on a Bioanalyzer 2100, and measured again with the KAPA Library Quantification kit. Every immunoSEQ 96-well plate was sequenced on a separate single-read 150-cycle Illumina NextSeq 550 flow cell. In the original analysis: The immunoSEQ output contained only junctional sequences without quality scores, so filtering could not match that applied to full-length reads. Sequences were annotated with PyIR, a Python wrapper for IgBLAST v1.9, and V/J genes and CDR3 were assigned using IMGT germline references. Reads were filtered out if the reads had weak V/J assignments (E-value above 1e-6), no CDR3, stop codons, out-of-frame junctions, or ambiguous translated residues. V3J clonotypes were defined by identical inferred V gene, J gene, and CDR3 amino acid sequence. Percentage overlap between repertoires was computed as shared unique clonotypes divided by the size of the smaller repertoire. RTK rarefaction, the Chao1 estimator, and Recon v2.1 estimates of unobserved clonotypes were used to assess repertoire richness. Generation probabilities for all TCRbeta clonotypes obtained by the gDNA method from a handful of donors were computed using OLGA. TCRdb re-hosts the immuneACCESS table, in-frame sequences only. Its copies lack some clones; in the studies checked, an unresolved V gene accounts for under half of them, and the cause for the rest is not known. The V and J calls and clone size come from that table; D and trimming were worked out from the DNA. The sample table contains a few million clones; only one count was recorded for approximately 92% of them. Jointly, the top ten make up around 1.7% of the sample.

Overall study results and their limits: The small number of donors limited the genetic and exposure-history diversity represented. Clonotypes shared by all four sorted-subset donors showed higher generation probabilities than non-shared clonotypes. Pairwise subsampling indicated that sequencing depth was expected to affect the degree of clonotype sharing among donors. Incomplete sequencing was indicated by rarefaction of sorted-subset datasets, despite the large sequencing depth. Sampling was restricted to blood, and TCR repertoires in tissues likely differ from the TCR repertoires found in blood. Naive subsets generally had larger estimated clonotype richness than memory subsets. Across four donors, approximately 4.6% of naive CD4, roughly 3.5% of naive CD8, under 2.5% of memory CD4, and approximately 0.42% of memory CD8 clonotypes were shared.

For the CD8 naive samples, CD45RO-negative cells were positively selected for CCR7, yielding a CD45RA+CCR7+ population from which TemRA cells were excluded. The donors were healthy, HIV-negative adults who had no recently reported acute infections or vaccinations. Every donor was a Caucasian adult residing in Nashville, Tennessee, USA. After blood collection by leukapheresis, PBMCs were isolated using Ficoll-Histopaque density gradient centrifugation and then cryopreserved in the vapor phase of liquid nitrogen. Purity and quantity of every magnetically sorted T cell population were checked by analytical flow cytometry. Genomic DNA was isolated from every sorted fraction and measured by UV absorbance on a Nanodrop 2000c. CDR1 and CDR2 were assigned from the germline V gene (reference sequence) as LNHNV and YYDKDF. V is clipped by 6 bases and J by 3 bases, and the sequence between their germline boundaries is 11 bases long. From the cysteine up to the phenylalanine, the CDR3 has a length of 13 residues. The read is trimmed to its CDR3 DNA, 39 bases read in frame from base 1.

This sequence uses TRBV15 and TRBJ1-2, and perhaps TRBD1 as D gene, on 6 matching bases. This receptor was obtained from a man between 18 and 29 years old in good health. Some clones in this sample may be carry-over from other donors' samples. The material sequenced was naive CD8+ T cells from PBMCs. The sample's cell subset or site label, decoded: CD45RA+CCR7+. Read as DNA, the sequence is TGTGCCACCAGAGAACAGGGATACTATGGCTACACCTTC. The resulting protein is CATREQGYYGYTF.